What follows are 28 T cell receptor beta chains derived from one specimen sequenced in a study of T cell clonality in common variable immunodeficiency. Clones were read by immunoSEQ multiplex PCR, and TCRdb kept only the in-frame ones, dropping some. The sample is made up of roughly 50,000 clones, none counted only once. Sequencing input: peripheral blood mononuclear cells. These receptors were collected from a person aged 18 to 75 in good health.

This clone was recorded at least ten times. The sequenced fragment ends 3 residues before the CDR3 boundary, so the rest is inferred from the germline J gene. The rearrangement joins TRBV18 to TRBJ1-3; D might be TRBD1 (6 bases). The CDR3 runs 16 residues. Germline V lookup: CDR1 KGHSH, CDR2 LQKENI. Between the trimmed V and J ends, which lost 2 bases and 0 bases, there was a span of 11 bases. The CDR3 DNA, read in part, is TGTGCCAGCTCACCATTCTACAGGGACTCTGGAAACACC. Translated, it gives CASSPFYRDSGNT. The full CDR3 sequence reads CASSPFYRDSGNTIYF.

This clone has just a few counts. From the germline J gene comes the end of the CDR3, since the read stops 3 residues before it. The chain links TRBV7-2 to TRBJ2-1; 7 bases are shared with TRBD1. The trim removed 5 bases at V and 0 bases at J, leaving 4 bases unmatched. The CDR3 has 15 amino acids. The V gene's germline CDR1 is SGHTA and CDR2 FQGNSA. Partial CDR3 DNA: TGTGCCAGCAGCCACCCAGGGGGCTCCTACAATGAG. Its translation is CASSHPGGSYNE. The CDR3 as a whole reads CASSHPGGSYNEQFF.

This clone has ten or more counts. The CDR3 DNA, read in part, is TGCGCCAGCAGCCCCGCCGTGCGAGATGCCAAAAACATT. This encodes CASSPAVRDAKNI. The whole CDR3 region reads CASSPAVRDAKNIQYF. V and J are TRBV5-1 and TRBJ2-4; D is undetermined. The CDR3 is cut off 3 residues early in the read; its end comes from the germline J gene. This CDR3 has 16 amino acids. Germline assignment: CDR1 SGHRS and CDR2 YFSETQ. The germline V and J ends were trimmed by 4 bases and 1 base, with 15 bases remaining between them.

Worth noting for this clone: The CDR3 end lies 3 residues beyond the end of the read and is filled in from the germline J gene. The chain carries TRBV20-1 and TRBJ2-7; D is unclear. The CDR3 is made up of 12 amino acids. Germline V gene sequence: CDR1 DFQATT, CDR2 SNEGSKA (reference sequence). V lost 1 base, J lost 2 bases, and 6 bases lay in between. The CDR3 loop is CSARVPTYEQYF. CDR3 DNA (partial): TGCAGTGCTAGAGTACCTACCTACGAG.

This clone appeared many times. The read halts 3 residues ahead of the CDR3 end, with the missing end drawn from the germline J gene. This chain joins TRBV6-2 or TRBV6-3 and TRBJ2-7; D possibly corresponds to TRBD2 (6 bases). Looked up from germline, CDR1 is MNHEY and CDR2 is SVGEGT. This CDR3 has 13 residues. V lost 4 bases to trimming and J lost 2 bases, with 9 bases between them. The CDR3 reads CASSSQRAYEQYF. CDR3 bases read: TGTGCCAGCAGTTCCCAGCGGGCCTACGAG.

The table lists this clone with many counts. The read stops 3 residues short of the end of the CDR3; the missing end is completed from the germline J gene. The chain combines TRBV14 with TRBJ2-6; 12 nucleotides agree with TRBD1. This CDR3 contains 17 residues. CDR1 and CDR2 from the germline V gene are SGHDN and FVKESK. The ends lost 4 bases at V and 2 bases at J; junction bases unmatched: 3. Incomplete CDR3 DNA: TGTGCCAGCAGCCCCGGGACAGGGGGCGCTGGGGCCAACGTC. Its protein is CASSPGTGGAGANV. The complete CDR3 reads CASSPGTGGAGANVLTF.

This clone was found many times. The CDR3 end lies 3 residues beyond the end of the read and is filled in from the germline J gene. This chain links TRBV11-2 with TRBJ2-1; D possibly corresponds to TRBD2 (5 bases). Per the germline V gene, CDR1 is SGHAT and CDR2 is FQNNGV. The V and J ends lost 4 bases and 4 bases respectively, with 11 bases between them. CDR3 length equals 14 residues. Partial CDR3 DNA: TGTGCCAGCAGCTCCGGACTTCAGTACAATGAG. Protein: CASSSGLQYNE. The entire CDR3 protein reads CASSSGLQYNEQFF.

As to this clone: The CDR3 end is not reached by the read, which stops 3 residues before it; the germline J gene fills it in. V usage is TRBV19 and J usage is TRBJ1-2; 10 positions match TRBD1. This CDR3 region has 17 residues. Germline assignment: CDR1 LNHDA and CDR2 SQIVND (reference sequence). V shed 4 bases and J 4 bases; nucleotides not matched to a gene: 12. Partial CDR3 DNA: TGTGCCAGTAGTAAAATCCGGGACAGGGGACTAGTCTATGGC. Amino acid sequence: CASSKIRDRGLVYG. The CDR3 in its entirety is CASSKIRDRGLVYGYTF.

As concerns this clone: The read stops 3 residues short of the end of the CDR3; the missing end is completed from the germline J gene. The chain combines TRBV11-2 with TRBJ1-1; D may be TRBD1 (5 bases). From germline, CDR1 is SGHAT and CDR2 FQNNGV. Deletions cut 7 bases from V and 4 bases from J, with 13 bases between. The CDR3 is 13 amino acids. The CDR3 bases that were read are TGTGCCAGCACCATTGCAGGGTCCACTGAA. This gives the protein CASTIAGSTE. The whole CDR3 sequence reads CASTIAGSTEAFF.

There are many counts of this clone. The read terminates 3 residues ahead of where the CDR3 ends, so the germline J gene completes it. The gene calls are TRBV30 and TRBJ2-3; 7 bases agree with TRBD2. V was pared by 0 bases and J by 0 bases, with 3 bases of the junction left unmatched. Germline V lookup: CDR1 GTSNPN, CDR2 SVGIG (reference sequence). The CDR3 has 15 residues. The CDR3 sequence: CAWSVRGDSTDTQYF. The sequenced part of the CDR3 DNA is TGTGCCTGGAGTGTACGGGGGGACAGCACAGATACG.

This clone was counted at least ten times. The CDR3 sequence: CASSQKKTSGRWQETQYF. The covered CDR3 bases are TGTGCCAGCAGCCAGAAAAAGACTAGCGGGCGGTGGCAAGAGACC. This chain joins TRBV4-2 and TRBJ2-5; 10 nucleotides align to TRBD2. The CDR3 is cut off 3 residues early in the read; its end comes from the germline J gene. V trimming: 3 bases; J trimming: 2 bases; junction bases outside the gene matches: 12. This CDR3 is 18 amino acids long. Germline values: CDR1 LGHNA, CDR2 YNFKEQ.

There are many counts of this clone. The read ends 3 residues shy of where the CDR3 ends; the end is completed using the germline J gene. J is TRBJ2-1 and V is TRBV2, with TRBD1 matching 7 bases. The CDR3 covers 15 residues. V dropped 5 bases and J dropped 4; count of bases not matched to a gene: 8. Germline CDR1 and CDR2: SNHLY and FYNNEI. The sequenced CDR3 bases are TGTGCCAGCAGTAACCGGGACAGATCTTACAATGAG. Protein sequence: CASSNRDRSYNE. The full CDR3 protein is CASSNRDRSYNEQFF.

This clone has a count of ten or more. The read gets to within 3 residues of the CDR3 end, and the germline J gene fills in the rest. The chain joins TRBV29-1 to TRBJ2-1; possible D gene TRBD1, 5 bases. In germline, CDR1 is SQVTM, CDR2 ANQGSEA. V dropped 6 bases and J dropped 8 bases, with 14 bases sitting between them. The CDR3 runs to 12 residues. This CDR3 is CSVGQDGDEQFF. The CDR3 bases that were read are TGCAGCGTGGGGCAGGATGGGGATGAG.

This clone was observed many times. The DNA ends 3 residues before the CDR3 does, and the rest of the CDR3 is filled in from the germline J gene. The chain couples TRBV13 to TRBJ2-3; D perhaps matches TRBD2 (6 bases). This CDR3 comprises 16 residues. V lost 3 bases and J lost 4, with 17 bases in between. Germline V CDR1 and CDR2: PRHDT, FYEKMQ (reference sequence). The CDR3 bases that were read are TGTGCCAGCAGCTTGGGACCACCCGGCGGGGCAGATACG. It yields the protein CASSLGPPGGADT. The full CDR3 is CASSLGPPGGADTQYF.

This clone has a count of ten or more. The CDR3 end is not reached by the read, which stops 3 residues before it; the germline J gene fills it in. The chain is built from TRBV4-2 and TRBJ2-3; 13 bases align to TRBD2. CDR3 length: 18 residues. Germline CDR1 is LGHNA and CDR2 is YNFKEQ. The ends lost 4 bases at V and 3 bases at J; junction bases unmatched: 10. The CDR3 DNA, read in part, is TGTGCCAGCAGCCGTACTCTGACTAGCGGGAGGATGACAGATACG. Its translation: CASSRTLTSGRMTDT. The CDR3 in full is CASSRTLTSGRMTDTQYF.

This clone was detected ten times or more. The CDR3 extends 3 residues past the end of the read, so its final part is completed from the germline J gene. The V gene is TRBV7-3, the J gene TRBJ2-3, with a possible D match to TRBD2 (5 bases). The V end lost 5 bases, the J end lost 1 base, and 13 bases lay between the germline ends. Germline CDR1 and CDR2: SGHTA and FQGTGA. CDR3 length: 15 residues. CDR3 sequence: CASSPTDGGTDTQYF. The sequenced part of the CDR3 DNA is TGTGCCAGCAGCCCGACGGACGGGGGCACAGATACG.

About this clone: This may come from a read error, since a much larger clone is one base off. Read coverage stops 3 residues before the CDR3 terminus; the germline J gene supplies the remainder. This sequence joins TRBV2 and TRBJ2-5; the match to TRBD2 covers 8 bases. Germline V gene sequence: CDR1 SNHLY, CDR2 FYNNEI. The CDR3 extends over 16 amino acids. CDR3 DNA (partial): TGTGCCAGCAGTGAAATGACAGCGGGAGCCCCGGATACC. Protein: CASSEMTAGAPDT. The full CDR3 is CASSEMTAGAPDTQYF.

This clone was picked up many times. The CDR3 goes on 3 residues after the read ends, and that part is filled in from the germline J gene. V gene TRBV30 combines with J gene TRBJ2-7, with 11 bases matching TRBD2. Germline V gene data show CDR1 as GTSNPN and CDR2 as SVGIG (reference sequence). The V gene end was trimmed by 3 bases and the J gene end by 2 bases; junction bases not matched to a gene: 3. This CDR3 comprises 14 residues. The CDR3 loop is CAWRPGLAAYEQYF. CDR3 bases read: TGTGCCTGGAGGCCGGGACTAGCGGCCTACGAG.

This clone was found many times. The sequenced CDR3 bases are TGTGCCAGTAGTATCGGGGGGGGCCAAGAGACC. Translation: CASSIGGGQET. Given in full, the CDR3 is CASSIGGGQETQYF. This sequence joins TRBV19 and TRBJ2-5, with 8 bases fitting TRBD2. From the germline J gene comes the end of the CDR3, since the read stops 3 residues before it. V dropped 3 bases and J dropped 1; count of bases not matched to a gene: 1. The CDR3 spans 14 residues. CDR1 and CDR2 from the germline V gene are LNHDA and SQIVND (reference sequence).

This clone was observed a handful of times. Read coverage stops 3 residues before the CDR3 terminus; the germline J gene supplies the remainder. The rearrangement joins TRBV2 to TRBJ1-1; D unresolved. Trimming took 9 bases from V and 2 from J, leaving 13 bases between them. There are 13 residues in the CDR3. Per germline, CDR1 SNHLY and CDR2 FYNNEI. Here the CDR3 reads CASQTETNTEAFF. The CDR3 DNA, read in part, is TGTGCCAGTCAAACGGAGACTAACACTGAA.

This clone was observed a few times. The sequenced part of the CDR3 DNA is TGCGCCAGCAGCTCCGGACTAGCGGGAGGCCAGCAAACC. It translates to CASSSGLAGGQQT. The entire CDR3 protein is CASSSGLAGGQQTQYF. This rearrangement joins TRBV5-1 to TRBJ2-5; 14 bases agree with TRBD2. The read ends 3 residues shy of where the CDR3 ends; the end is completed using the germline J gene. This CDR3 region has 16 residues. Germline-derived CDR1 and CDR2 are SGHRS and YFSETQ.

This clone showed up many times. The read ends 3 residues early relative to the CDR3; the germline J gene fills the gap. The chain combines TRBV19 with TRBJ2-1, with 9 bases matching TRBD2. The CDR3 length is 15 residues. Germline V gives CDR1 LNHDA, CDR2 SQIVND (reference sequence). The V and J ends lost 2 bases and 5 bases, in that order; junction bases with no gene match: 4. CDR3 amino acids: CASSIQTSGNNEQFF. The DNA read from the CDR3 is TGTGCCAGTAGTATACAGACTAGCGGAAACAATGAG.

In this sample, this clone turned up many times. The read gets to within 3 residues of the CDR3 end, and the germline J gene fills in the rest. This sequence joins TRBV7-2 and TRBJ2-1, with 12 bases matching TRBD2. The CDR3 spans 15 residues. The germline CDR1 and CDR2 sequences are SGHTA and FQGNSA. With V trimmed by 1 base and J by 8 bases, 3 bases remained unmatched. The CDR3 reads CASSLVASGRDEQFF. The sequenced CDR3 bases are TGTGCCAGCAGCTTAGTCGCTAGCGGGAGGGATGAG.

This clone was picked up many times. The read finishes 3 residues shy of the CDR3 end, and the germline J gene is used to complete it. The chain links TRBV6-1 to TRBJ2-3; TRBD1 might be the D (6 bases). The CDR3 extends over 14 amino acids. With 2 bases removed from V and 6 bases from J, the gap between germline ends came to 12 bases. Per the germline V gene, CDR1 is MNHNS and CDR2 is SASEGT. The CDR3 loop reads CASSELGTGDTQYF. CDR3 bases read: TGTGCCAGCAGTGAACTAGGAACAGGGGATACG.

This clone was observed at least ten times. The read finishes 3 residues shy of the CDR3 end, and the germline J gene is used to complete it. V is TRBV9 and J is TRBJ2-7; 7 bases agree with TRBD1. V dropped 3 bases and J dropped 2; count of bases not matched to a gene: 8. The CDR3 is made up of 15 amino acids. Germline V lookup: CDR1 SGDLS, CDR2 YYNGEE. Partial CDR3 DNA: TGTGCCAGCAGCGGTACAGGGGCAGGGGCCTACGAG. As protein: CASSGTGAGAYE. The CDR3, in full, reads CASSGTGAGAYEQYF.

In this sample, this clone turned up many times. Read sequence stops 3 residues before the CDR3 end, and the germline J gene provides the missing end. V and J are TRBV18 and TRBJ2-4; 10 bases agree with TRBD1. Germline CDR1 and CDR2: KGHSH and LQKENI. The CDR3 runs 18 residues. V gave up 5 bases and J gave up 3 bases; unmatched junction bases: 13. The sequenced CDR3 bases are TGTGCCAGCTCAACTAACCCAGGGACAGGGGTGAGCAAAAACATT. It yields the protein CASSTNPGTGVSKNI. The entire CDR3 protein is CASSTNPGTGVSKNIQYF.

CDR3 bases read: TGTGCCAGCAGCTTCGGGACACTTAATGAAAAG. Its translation: CASSFGTLNEK. The whole CDR3 sequence reads CASSFGTLNEKLFF. V usage is TRBV7-8 and J usage is TRBJ2-2, with D perhaps TRBD1 (6 bases). The CDR3 end lies 3 residues beyond the end of the read and is filled in from the germline J gene. The CDR3 length is 14 residues. The V gene's germline CDR1 is SGHVS and CDR2 FQNEAQ.

The sequenced CDR3 bases are TGTGCCAGCAGTGAAATACAGGGAGGGGAGACC. Its translation is CASSEIQGGET. From start to end, the CDR3 is CASSEIQGGETYTF. The rearrangement joins TRBV6-1 to TRBJ1-2; D is perhaps TRBD1 (6 bases). The read comes to an end 3 residues before the CDR3 does, leaving the germline J gene to fill in the end. The CDR3 totals 14 residues. Per the germline V gene, CDR1 is MNHNS and CDR2 is SASEGT.